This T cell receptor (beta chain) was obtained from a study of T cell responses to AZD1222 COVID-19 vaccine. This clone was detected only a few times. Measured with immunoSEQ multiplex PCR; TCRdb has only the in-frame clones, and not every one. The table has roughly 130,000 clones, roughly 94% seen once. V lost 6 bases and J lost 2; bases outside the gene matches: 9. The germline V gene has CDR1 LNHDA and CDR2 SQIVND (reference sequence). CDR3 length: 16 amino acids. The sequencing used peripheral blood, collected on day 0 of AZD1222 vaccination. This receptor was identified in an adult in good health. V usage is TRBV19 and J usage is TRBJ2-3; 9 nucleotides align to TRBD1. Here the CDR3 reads CASSYSGTGYTDTQYF. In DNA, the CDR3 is TGTGCCAGTAGCTATTCCGGGACAGGGTACACAGATACGCAGTATTTT. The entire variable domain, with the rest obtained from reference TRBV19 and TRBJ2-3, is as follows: DGGITQSPKYLFRKEGQNVTLSCEQNLNHDAMYWYRQDPGQGLRLIYYSQIVNDFQKGDIAEGYSVSREKKESFPLTVTSAQKNPTAFYLCASSYSGTGYTDTQYFGPGTRLTVL.